The clone carrying this T cell receptor beta chain was counted many times. Its antigen remains unidentified. Constant-region priming of about 520 ng total RNA yielded TCR beta cDNA. ARM-PCR was slightly modified, and three nested multiplex PCR rounds with it gave rise to the TCR beta libraries. With TRBV1-TRBV30 forward primers and a C-beta reverse primer, the first two PCR rounds were run for 10 cycles each. TCRdb independently ran MiXCR on the multiplex PCR reads; one entry per CDR3 protein. The sample includes about 110,000 distinct CDR3 sequences, around 84% of them seen just once. This entry belongs to a study of tumor-infiltrating lymphocytes in primary liver carcinoma. The study, taken as a whole, reports: Tumors carried a top-250-clone fraction significantly exceeding that of blood (p = 0.039). Only about 7-24% of top clones occurred in every one of the five tumor regions.

Germline lookup yields CDR1 WSHSY and CDR2 SAAADI. The CDR3 length is 12 residues. Trimming at V came to 5 bases and at J to 4 bases, leaving 1 base not matched to a gene. For each extraction, RNA and DNA were obtained together from about 21-30 mg of unsorted bulk tissue. Every tumor sample analyzed contained over 80% viable tumor cells. This sequence originates from a man aged 35-49 years with primary liver carcinoma and hepatitis B virus infection. Sequenced input: liver tumor tissue from sampling region 3. Subset meaning: tumor region T3, left-lateral pole. The chain uses TRBV10-2 and TRBJ2-7; the match to TRBD1 covers 8 bases. The CDR3 bases are TGCGCCAGCAGTACAGGGGGATACGAGCAGTACTTC. Its translation: CASSTGGYEQYF.